These 18 T cell receptor beta chains originate from one sample sequenced in a study of OX40 agonist ivuxolimab in advanced cancers. Generated by immunoSEQ multiplex PCR, the TCRdb table keeps only in-frame clones and is missing some. The sample has 100,000 or so clones; about 84% are singletons. Source: CD4+ or CD8+ T cells sorted from blood, taken in a trial of the OX40 agonist ivuxolimab. These TCRs come from an adult with an advanced solid tumor such as melanoma, head and neck, liver or kidney cancer.

The DNA for the CDR3 is TGCGCCAGCAGCCAAGGCAGGGGCGGCAATCAGCCCCAGCATTTT. This encodes CASSQGRGGNQPQHF. The chain recombines TRBV4-3 with TRBJ1-5; D perhaps matches TRBD1 (6 bases). Germline CDR1 and CDR2: LGHNA and YSLEER. V was pared by 1 base and J by 2 bases, with 9 bases between. This CDR3 is built from 15 residues.

J is TRBJ2-1 and V is TRBV7-3; 11 positions agree with TRBD1. Germline trimming cut 1 base from V and 4 bases from J; bases unmatched to any gene: 3. Germline V gives CDR1 SGHTA, CDR2 FQGTGA. The CDR3 has 16 amino acids. This CDR3 is CASSLMGTGGYNEQFF. The CDR3 DNA follows: TGTGCCAGCAGCTTAATGGGGACAGGGGGATACAATGAGCAGTTCTTC.

The chain links TRBV16 to TRBJ2-1; D tentatively fits TRBD1 or TRBD2 (5 bases each). Germline V gene data show CDR1 as KGHSY and CDR2 as FQNENV. The CDR3 spans 15 residues. V lost 3 bases and J 0 bases, leaving 9 bases between the germline ends. The CDR3 here is CASSQGESSYNEQFF. CDR3 DNA sequence: TGTGCCAGCAGCCAGGGGGAGAGCTCCTACAATGAGCAGTTCTTC.

The rearrangement links TRBV27 to TRBJ1-1, with unresolved D. The CDR3 has 13 residues. Trimming cost V 3 bases and J 1 base, with 6 bases left between them. CDR1 and CDR2 (germline): MNHEY, SMNVEV (reference sequence). CDR3 region: CASSFWKNTEAFF. The CDR3 nucleotides read TGTGCCAGCAGTTTCTGGAAGAACACTGAAGCTTTCTTT.

The chain employs TRBV5-5 and TRBJ1-6; the D is unclear. Germline CDR1 SGHKS, CDR2 YYEKEE (reference sequence). CDR3 length: 15 residues. Trimming stripped 1 base from V and 7 bases from J, with 12 bases between. Here the CDR3 reads CASSLFSQENSPLHF. CDR3 DNA: TGTGCCAGCAGCTTGTTTTCCCAGGAGAATTCACCCCTCCACTTT. Looking up the rest from reference TRBV5-5 and TRBJ1-6 gives the full variable domain: DAGVTQSPTHLIKTRGQQVTLRCSPISGHKSVSWYQQVLGQGPQFIFQYYEKEERGRGNFPDRFSARQFPNYSSELNVNALLLGDSALYLCASSLFSQENSPLHFGNGTRLTVT.

This chain links TRBV5-1 with TRBJ2-1; 7 nucleotides line up with TRBD2. The CDR3 loop spans 17 amino acids. Germline V gene lookup returns CDR1 SGHRS and CDR2 YFSETQ. V trimming: 0 bases; J trimming: 4 bases; junction bases outside the gene matches: 10. The CDR3: CASSLGTAAGVYNEQFF. The CDR3 DNA reads as TGCGCCAGCAGCTTGGGCACTGCGGCGGGAGTATACAATGAGCAGTTCTTC. The whole variable domain, filled in from reference TRBV5-1 and TRBJ2-1, reads KAGVTQTPRYLIKTRGQQVTLSCSPISGHRSVSWYQQTPGQGLQFLFEYFSETQRNKGNFPGRFSGRQFSNSRSEMNVSTLELGDSALYLCASSLGTAAGVYNEQFFGPGTRLTVL.

This clone was counted a single time. The genes are TRBV9 and TRBJ2-3; D is undetermined. Germline V gene data show CDR1 as SGDLS and CDR2 as YYNGEE. Trimming took off 3 bases at V and 4 bases at J, with 9 bases between the two ends. The CDR3 sequence is 13 residues long. The DNA of the CDR3 is TGTGCCAGCAGCGCCAACGATCCAGATACGCAGTATTTT. It specifies CASSANDPDTQYF.

The chain links TRBV2 to TRBJ2-7; 9 bases are a match to TRBD2. The CDR3 has 14 residues. CDR1 is SNHLY and CDR2 is FYNNEI in the germline V gene. Germline trimming cut 6 bases from V and 7 bases from J; bases unmatched to any gene: 10. The CDR3 protein is CASRYIAGAEEQYF. The CDR3 DNA follows: TGTGCCAGCAGATATATAGCGGGAGCGGAGGAGCAGTACTTC. The whole variable domain, remainder taken from reference TRBV2 and TRBJ2-7, is EPEVTQTPSHQVTQMGQEVILRCVPISNHLYFYWYRQILGQKVEFLVSFYNNEISEKSEIFDDQFSVERPDGSNFTLKIRSTKLEDSAMYFCASRYIAGAEEQYFGPGTRLTVT.

The rearrangement joins TRBV7-9 to TRBJ1-4; possibly TRBD1 for D (6 bases). This CDR3 is 16 amino acids long. V dropped 5 bases and J dropped 4 bases, with 17 bases sitting between them. Germline V CDR1 and CDR2: SEHNR, FQNEAQ (reference sequence). DNA for the CDR3: TGTGCCAGCAGCCCAACAGGGCGGGGTGGTAATGAAAAACTGTTTTTT. The encoded protein is CASSPTGRGGNEKLFF.

The chain carries TRBV6-5 and TRBJ1-2; the match to TRBD1 covers 9 bases. The germline CDR1 and CDR2 sequences are MNHEY and SVGAGI. The V segment lost 7 bases and the J segment 4 bases; nucleotides outside the gene matches: 10. This CDR3 comprises 15 residues. The CDR3 nucleotides read TGTGCCAGCACCTCAGGACAGGGGATCGGCTATGGCTACACCTTC. It specifies CASTSGQGIGYGYTF.

V is TRBV5-1 and J is TRBJ2-3; TRBD1 aligns across 10 bases. The CDR3 sequence is 16 residues long. Germline-derived CDR1 and CDR2 are SGHRS and YFSETQ. Trimming took 1 base from V and 1 from J; bases not matched to a gene: 3. The CDR3 region is CASSLTGTGGTDTQYF. CDR3 in DNA: TGCGCCAGCAGCTTGACGGGGACAGGGGGCACAGATACGCAGTATTTT.

This chain links TRBV18 with TRBJ2-7; TRBD2 aligns across 7 bases. Per germline, CDR1 KGHSH and CDR2 LQKENI. The CDR3 is made up of 15 amino acids. V lost 3 bases and J lost 4; bases outside the gene matches: 9. As DNA, the CDR3 is TGTGCCAGCTCACCTACTGCGGGAGATGGGTACGAGCAGTACTTC. This gives the protein CASSPTAGDGYEQYF.

V gene TRBV11-1 combines with J gene TRBJ2-7, with D possibly called TRBD1 or TRBD2 (6 bases each). The CDR3 runs 14 residues. V was pared by 4 bases and J by 3 bases, with 13 bases between. Germline assignment: CDR1 SGHAT and CDR2 FQDESV (reference sequence). The CDR3 DNA reads TGTGCCAGCAGCTCCACAGGGAGGCGCTACGAGCAGTACTTC. It yields the protein CASSSTGRRYEQYF. Full variable domain (remainder filled in from reference TRBV11-1 and TRBJ2-7): EAEVAQSPRYKITEKSQAVAFWCDPISGHATLYWYRQILGQGPELLVQFQDESVVDDSQLPKDRFSAERLKGVDSTLKIQPAELGDSAMYLCASSSTGRRYEQYFGPGTRLTVT.

The chain uses TRBV27 and TRBJ1-2; 8 bases are shared with TRBD1. Trimming took 5 bases from V and 6 from J; bases not matched to a gene: 8. Germline-derived CDR1 and CDR2 are MNHEY and SMNVEV (reference sequence). The CDR3 spans 14 residues. For the CDR3, the DNA is TGTGCCAGCAGTCTATGGGGGACAGGCCATGGCTACACCTTC. This encodes CASSLWGTGHGYTF.

The rearrangement links TRBV11-2 to TRBJ2-7; TRBD1 matches at 8 bases. Germline values: CDR1 SGHAT, CDR2 FQNNGV. V gave up 4 bases and J gave up 7 bases; unmatched junction bases: 3. The CDR3 contains 12 residues. The CDR3 coding sequence is TGTGCCAGCAGCTCTACAGGGGGTGAGCAGTACTTC. Protein: CASSSTGGEQYF. Full variable domain (outside the CDR3, taken from reference TRBV11-2 and TRBJ2-7): EAGVAQSPRYKIIEKRQSVAFWCNPISGHATLYWYQQILGQGPKLLIQFQNNGVVDDSQLPKDRFSAERLKGVDSTLKIQPAKLEDSAVYLCASSSTGGEQYFGPGTRLTVT.

The rearrangement links TRBV19 to TRBJ1-3; the D gene is possibly TRBD1 (6 bases). Germline V gene sequence: CDR1 LNHDA, CDR2 SQIVND (reference sequence). The CDR3 consists of 14 residues. The ends were cut back, 10 bases at V and 4 bases at J, with 17 bases in the middle. This chain's CDR3 is CATRDTGNGNTIYF. The CDR3 region has the DNA TGTGCCACCCGGGACACCGGGAACGGAAACACCATATATTTT.

This clone appeared a single time. The chain combines TRBV7-9 with TRBJ1-5; a weak D match, TRBD1 (5 bases). V was pared by 1 base and J by 4 bases, with 11 bases between. The germline gives CDR1 SEHNR, CDR2 FQNEAQ (reference sequence). This CDR3 is 15 amino acids long. In DNA, the CDR3 is TGTGCCAGCAGCTTAGGGGGGGTTGAAAATCAGCCCCAGCATTTT. This sequence encodes CASSLGGVENQPQHF.

V gene TRBV7-9 combines with J gene TRBJ2-7; possible D gene TRBD2, 7 bases. The CDR3 runs 16 residues. Germline-derived CDR1 and CDR2 are SEHNR and FQNEAQ (reference sequence). Trimming left V 3 bases short and J 2 bases short, with 17 bases between. The CDR3 region has the DNA TGTGCCAGCAGCTTGGGGGCGGGGAGGGGAACCTACGAGCAGTACTTC. It encodes CASSLGAGRGTYEQYF.